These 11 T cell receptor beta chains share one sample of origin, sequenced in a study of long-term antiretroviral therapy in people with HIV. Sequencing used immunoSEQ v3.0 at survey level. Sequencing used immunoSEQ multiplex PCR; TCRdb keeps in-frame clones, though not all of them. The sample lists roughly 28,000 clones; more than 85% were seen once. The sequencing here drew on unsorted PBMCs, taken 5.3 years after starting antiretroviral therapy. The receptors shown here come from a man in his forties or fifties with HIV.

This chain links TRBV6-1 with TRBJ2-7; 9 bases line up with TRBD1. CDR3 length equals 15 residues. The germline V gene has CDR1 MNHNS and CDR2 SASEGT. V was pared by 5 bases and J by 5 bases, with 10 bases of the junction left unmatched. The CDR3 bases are TGTGCCAGCAGTTCACCCGGGACAGGGAAAGACGAGCAGTACTTC. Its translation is CASSSPGTGKDEQYF.

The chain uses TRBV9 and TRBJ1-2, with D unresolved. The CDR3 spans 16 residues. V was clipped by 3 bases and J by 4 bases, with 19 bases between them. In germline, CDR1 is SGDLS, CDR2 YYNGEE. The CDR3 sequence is CASSEEARVIGYGYTF. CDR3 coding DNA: TGTGCCAGCAGCGAAGAAGCGCGGGTTATCGGCTATGGCTACACCTTC.

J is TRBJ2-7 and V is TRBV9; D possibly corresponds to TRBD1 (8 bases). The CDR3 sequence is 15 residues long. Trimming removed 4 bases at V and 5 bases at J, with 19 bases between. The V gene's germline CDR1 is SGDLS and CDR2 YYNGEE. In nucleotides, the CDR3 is TGTGCCAGCAGCCCAAGCGGGACAGGAGGGCACGAGCAGTACTTC. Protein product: CASSPSGTGGHEQYF.

The CDR3 DNA sequence: TGTGCCAGCAGTGGCGGCTCGAACACCGGGGAGCTGTTTTTT. It encodes CASSGGSNTGELFF. The chain combines TRBV2 with TRBJ2-2, with D hard to call. Germline loops: CDR1 SNHLY, CDR2 FYNNEI. The CDR3 covers 14 residues. The V and J ends lost 4 bases and 0 bases respectively, with 6 bases between them.

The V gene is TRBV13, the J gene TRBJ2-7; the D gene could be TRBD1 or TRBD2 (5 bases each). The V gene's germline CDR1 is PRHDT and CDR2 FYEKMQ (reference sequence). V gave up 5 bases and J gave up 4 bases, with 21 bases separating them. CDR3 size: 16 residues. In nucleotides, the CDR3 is TGTGCCAGCAGCGTTCTAACCGGGCCGAGGGGATACGAGCAGTACTTC. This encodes CASSVLTGPRGYEQYF.

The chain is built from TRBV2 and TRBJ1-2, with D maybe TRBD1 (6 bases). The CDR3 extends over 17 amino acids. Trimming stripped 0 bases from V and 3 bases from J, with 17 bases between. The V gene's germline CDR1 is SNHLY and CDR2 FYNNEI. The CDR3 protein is CASSEALRRGQDYGYTF. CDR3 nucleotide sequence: TGTGCCAGCAGTGAAGCGCTTAGGCGGGGGCAGGACTATGGCTACACCTTC.

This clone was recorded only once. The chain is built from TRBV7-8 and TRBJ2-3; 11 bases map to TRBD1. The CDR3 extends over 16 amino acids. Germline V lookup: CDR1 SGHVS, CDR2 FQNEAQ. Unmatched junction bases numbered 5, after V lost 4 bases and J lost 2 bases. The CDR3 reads CASSSGQGAYTDTQYF. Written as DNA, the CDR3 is TGTGCCAGCAGCTCCGGACAGGGGGCTTACACAGATACGCAGTATTTT.

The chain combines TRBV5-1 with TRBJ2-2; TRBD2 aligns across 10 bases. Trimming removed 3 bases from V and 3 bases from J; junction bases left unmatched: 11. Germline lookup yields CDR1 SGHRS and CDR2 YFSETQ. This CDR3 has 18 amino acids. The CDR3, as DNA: TGCGCCAGCAGCTACCGCACTCGGACTAGCGGCTACACCGGGGAGCTGTTTTTT. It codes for CASSYRTRTSGYTGELFF.

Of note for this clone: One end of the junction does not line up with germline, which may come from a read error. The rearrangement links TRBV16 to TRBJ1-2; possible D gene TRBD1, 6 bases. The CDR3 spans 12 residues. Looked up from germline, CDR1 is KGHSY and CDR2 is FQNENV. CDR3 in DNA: TGTGCCAGCACCCAAGCGGACAGCCGGATTACCTTC. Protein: CASTQADSRITF. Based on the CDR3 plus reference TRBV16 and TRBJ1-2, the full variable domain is GEEVAQTPKHLVRGEGQKAKLYCAPIKGHSYVFWYQQVLKNEFKFLISFQNENVFDETGMPKERFSAKCLPNSPCSLEIQATKLEDSAVYFCASTQADSRITFGSGTRLTVV.

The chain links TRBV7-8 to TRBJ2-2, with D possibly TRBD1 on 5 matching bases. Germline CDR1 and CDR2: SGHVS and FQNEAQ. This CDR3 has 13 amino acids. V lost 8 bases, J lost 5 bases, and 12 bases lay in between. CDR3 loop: CASRAGRTGELFF. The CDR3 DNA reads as TGTGCCAGCCGGGCAGGGCGGACCGGGGAGCTGTTTTTT.

Here the CDR3 reads CATSRVRLAGEQYF. CDR3 coding DNA: TGTGCCACCAGCAGAGTAAGACTAGCGGGGGAGCAGTACTTC. The V call is TRBV15, the J call TRBJ2-7, with 11 nucleotides matching TRBD2. CDR1 is LNHNV and CDR2 is YYDKDF in the germline V gene (reference sequence). The CDR3 covers 14 residues. With V trimmed by 1 base and J by 7 bases, 3 bases remained unmatched.